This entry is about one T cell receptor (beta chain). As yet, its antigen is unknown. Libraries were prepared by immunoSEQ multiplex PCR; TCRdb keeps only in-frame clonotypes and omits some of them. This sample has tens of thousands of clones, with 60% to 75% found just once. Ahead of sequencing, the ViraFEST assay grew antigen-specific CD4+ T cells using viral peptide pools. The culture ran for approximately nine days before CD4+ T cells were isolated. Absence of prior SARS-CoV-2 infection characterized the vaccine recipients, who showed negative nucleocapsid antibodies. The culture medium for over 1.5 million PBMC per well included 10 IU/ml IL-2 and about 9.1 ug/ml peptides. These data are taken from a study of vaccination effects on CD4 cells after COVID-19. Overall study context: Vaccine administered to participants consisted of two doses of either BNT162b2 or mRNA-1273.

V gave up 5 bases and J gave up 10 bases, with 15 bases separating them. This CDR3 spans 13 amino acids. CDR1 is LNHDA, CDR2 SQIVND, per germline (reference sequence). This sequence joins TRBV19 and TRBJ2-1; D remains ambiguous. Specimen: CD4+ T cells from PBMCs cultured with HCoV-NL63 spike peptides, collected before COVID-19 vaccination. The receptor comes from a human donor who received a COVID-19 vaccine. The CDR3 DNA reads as TGTGCCAGTAGTCGCCTCGAAAGTAGGGAGCAGTTCTTC. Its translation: CASSRLESREQFF.